This TCR beta chain came from a study of blood T cell repertoires in COVID-19. Study-wide context: PBMCs, B-cell-depleted T cells, or T cells provided the cDNA or gDNA that made up the material.

The CDR3 runs to 17 residues. Germline V gives CDR1 MDHEN, CDR2 SYDVKM. V lost 5 bases, J lost 8 bases, and 24 bases lay in between. In the original processing: Scientists estimated how many nucleated cells there were by amplifying reference gene primers. Only in-frame clones appear in the TCRdb table, and some are missing; sequencing was by immunoSEQ multiplex PCR. V, J and clone size were drawn from that table, and D and trimming were deduced from the DNA. Of approximately 220,000 clones listed, 83% are singletons. Individuals aged about 18 to 89 years were recruited from fewer than 30 US areas. Which cohort a participant joined came from the clinical history participants gave.

Sequencing was carried out using PBMCs or T cells enriched from blood (not recorded which). The sequence derives from a woman in her thirties or forties who had been exposed to COVID-19. This chain joins TRBV28 and TRBJ1-4; a possible D gene is TRBD1 (5 bases). The CDR3 DNA reads as TGTGCCAGCAGTCCGGGAGGTATCACAGGTCCGGGAGAAAAACTGTTTTTT. It codes for CASSPGGITGPGEKLFF.